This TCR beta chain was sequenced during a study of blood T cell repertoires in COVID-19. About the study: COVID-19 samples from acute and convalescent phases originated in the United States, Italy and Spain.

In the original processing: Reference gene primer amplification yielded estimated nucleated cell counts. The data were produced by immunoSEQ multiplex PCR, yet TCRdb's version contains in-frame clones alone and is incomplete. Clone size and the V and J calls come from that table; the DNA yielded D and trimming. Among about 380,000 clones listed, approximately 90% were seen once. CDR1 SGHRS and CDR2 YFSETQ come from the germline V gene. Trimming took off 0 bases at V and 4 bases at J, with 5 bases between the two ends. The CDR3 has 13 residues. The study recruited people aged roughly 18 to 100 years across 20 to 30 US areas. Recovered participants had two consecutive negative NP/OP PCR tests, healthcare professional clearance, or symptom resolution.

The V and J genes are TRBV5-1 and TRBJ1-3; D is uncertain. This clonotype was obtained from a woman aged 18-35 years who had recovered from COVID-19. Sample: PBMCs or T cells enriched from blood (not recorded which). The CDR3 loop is CASSLDAGNTIYF. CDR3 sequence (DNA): TGCGCCAGCAGCTTGGATGCGGGAAACACCATATATTTT.